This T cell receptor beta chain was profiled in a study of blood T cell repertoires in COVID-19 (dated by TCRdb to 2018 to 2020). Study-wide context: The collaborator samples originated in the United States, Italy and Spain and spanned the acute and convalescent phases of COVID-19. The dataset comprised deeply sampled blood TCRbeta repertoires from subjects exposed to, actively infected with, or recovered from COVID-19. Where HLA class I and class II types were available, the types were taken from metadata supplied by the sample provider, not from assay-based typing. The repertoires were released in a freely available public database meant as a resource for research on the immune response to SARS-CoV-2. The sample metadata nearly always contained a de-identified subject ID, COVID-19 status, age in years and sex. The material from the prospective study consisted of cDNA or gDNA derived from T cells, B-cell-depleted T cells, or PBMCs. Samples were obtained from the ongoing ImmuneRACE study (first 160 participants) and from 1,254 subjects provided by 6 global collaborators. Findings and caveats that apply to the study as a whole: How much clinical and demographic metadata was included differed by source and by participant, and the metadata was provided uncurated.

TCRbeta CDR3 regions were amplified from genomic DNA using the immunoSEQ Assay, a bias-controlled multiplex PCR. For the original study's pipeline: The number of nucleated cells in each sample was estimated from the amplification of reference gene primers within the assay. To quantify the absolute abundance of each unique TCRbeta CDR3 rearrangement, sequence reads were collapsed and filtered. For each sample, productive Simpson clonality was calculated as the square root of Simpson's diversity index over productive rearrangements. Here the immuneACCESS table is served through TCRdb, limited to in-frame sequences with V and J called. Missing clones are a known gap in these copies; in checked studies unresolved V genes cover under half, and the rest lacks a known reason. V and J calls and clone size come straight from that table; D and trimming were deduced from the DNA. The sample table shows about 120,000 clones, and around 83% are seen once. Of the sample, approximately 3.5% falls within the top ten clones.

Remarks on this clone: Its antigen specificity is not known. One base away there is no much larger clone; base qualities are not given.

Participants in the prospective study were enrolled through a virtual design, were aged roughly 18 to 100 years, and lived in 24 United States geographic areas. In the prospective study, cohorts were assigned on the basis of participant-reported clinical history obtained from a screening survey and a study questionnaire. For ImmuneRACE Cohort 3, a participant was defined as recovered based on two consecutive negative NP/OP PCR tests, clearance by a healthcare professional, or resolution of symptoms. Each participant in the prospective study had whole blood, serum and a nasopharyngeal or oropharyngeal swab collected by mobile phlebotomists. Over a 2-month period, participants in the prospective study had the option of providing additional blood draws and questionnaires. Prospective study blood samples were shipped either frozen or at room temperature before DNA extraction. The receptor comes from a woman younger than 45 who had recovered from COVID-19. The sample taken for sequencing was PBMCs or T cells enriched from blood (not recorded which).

CDR3 region: CASSLLYGLRYEQYF. The DNA reads as follows: TGTGCCAGCAGCTTGTTATACGGGTTGAGGTACGAGCAGTACTTC. The rearranged segments are TRBV5-6 and TRBJ2-7; no D gene is confidently identified. Trimming costs V 1 base and J 4 bases, and their ends lie 15 bases apart. The CDR3 measures 15 amino acids from cysteine to phenylalanine. Only the CDR3 DNA is retained, 45 bases long and in frame from the first base. Sequences SGHDT (CDR1) and YYEEEE (CDR2) are obtained from the germline V gene.